A selection of T cell receptor beta chains follows, all from one sample in a study of shared clonotypes between healthy human individuals. Sequenced by immunoSEQ multiplex PCR; TCRdb stores in-frame clones only, minus some. The sample shows about 2.2 million clones, just over 90% of them seen only once. Sequenced: naive CD8+ T cells from PBMCs. Source of these receptors: a man between 18 and 35 years old in good health. Some clones in this sample may be carry-over from other donors' samples. Both conserved end residues are trimmed from each CDR3. Fields, in order: V gene, CDR3 protein.

v_gene: TRBV29-1; CDR3aa: SVEGGQIPTDNYGYT
v_gene: TRBV9; CDR3aa: ASSDGRSHNEQF
v_gene: TRBV30; CDR3aa: AWSVTPRNEQF
v_gene: TRBV19; CDR3aa: ASSITANSGNTIY
v_gene: TRBV9; CDR3aa: ASSVAGRDYEQY
v_gene: TRBV10-2; CDR3aa: ASTISGGEQF
v_gene: TRBV27; CDR3aa: ASSLSKGGRDQGYT
v_gene: TRBV9; CDR3aa: ASSVQTGSLQETQY
v_gene: TRBV13; CDR3aa: ASSFGSGRFDEQY
v_gene: TRBV27; CDR3aa: ASTKGGGNEKLF
v_gene: TRBV29-1; CDR3aa: SVEAGTPYTEAF
v_gene: TRBV9; CDR3aa: ASSPYSGRGTDTQY
v_gene: TRBV25-1; CDR3aa: ASSDSGSSYEQY
v_gene: TRBV19; CDR3aa: ASSISRQGFTEAF
v_gene: TRBV27; CDR3aa: ASSPLGASQPQH
v_gene: TRBV19; CDR3aa: ASSIGLAGGPETQY
v_gene: TRBV27; CDR3aa: ASSLSYAGPTDTQY
v_gene: TRBV15; CDR3aa: ATSARGTGELF
v_gene: TRBV5-5; CDR3aa: ASAGQGAVPYDEQY
v_gene: TRBV19; CDR3aa: ATKEGLANTEAF
v_gene: TRBV4-3; CDR3aa: ASSQDNRQATGELF
v_gene: TRBV9; CDR3aa: ASSEWTSGIDEQY
v_gene: TRBV15; CDR3aa: ATSSPGTSGTGELF
v_gene: TRBV10-3; CDR3aa: ATGVLTDTQY
v_gene: TRBV28; CDR3aa: ASSPGGVSQTGRLYEQY
v_gene: TRBV5-6; CDR3aa: ASRLRDDTGELF
v_gene: TRBV28; CDR3aa: ASSLSASESTDTQY
v_gene: TRBV19; CDR3aa: ASSIVDSSYNEQF
v_gene: TRBV7-9; CDR3aa: ASSASRGLSTDTQY
v_gene: TRBV10-3; CDR3aa: AISEGGELF
v_gene: TRBV5-4; CDR3aa: ASSPGTSGTAYEQY
v_gene: TRBV6-5; CDR3aa: ASSLNTNQPQH
v_gene: TRBV2; CDR3aa: ASRNLGLNTEAF
v_gene: TRBV9; CDR3aa: ASSSLRGRDTGELF
v_gene: TRBV4-3; CDR3aa: ASSQGWDTLVEAF
v_gene: TRBV7-2; CDR3aa: ASVTVLWGYT
v_gene: TRBV7-9; CDR3aa: ASSLITGTGNTIY
v_gene: TRBV28; CDR3aa: ASSFGLAPEQF
v_gene: TRBV7-9; CDR3aa: ASSRDRNPEAF
v_gene: TRBV7-9; CDR3aa: ASNSPTGAGSSYNEQF
v_gene: TRBV9; CDR3aa: ASSPLFSVDGELF
v_gene: TRBV2; CDR3aa: ASSENLRGADTEAF
v_gene: TRBV19; CDR3aa: ASSLPRQGDDGYT
v_gene: TRBV28; CDR3aa: ASRLRQGRQPQH
v_gene: TRBV9; CDR3aa: ASSVGGDEQY
v_gene: TRBV5-8; CDR3aa: ASSQAANYGYT
v_gene: TRBV27; CDR3aa: ASSSLARELF
v_gene: TRBV27; CDR3aa: ASSLSSRDPNYGYT
v_gene: TRBV7-6; CDR3aa: ASSRLITEFHNEQF
v_gene: TRBV30; CDR3aa: AWKGGQGLDEQF